These 18 T cell receptor beta chains share one sample of origin, sequenced in a study of shared clonotypes between healthy human individuals (dated by TCRdb to the early 2020s). Libraries were made using the immunoSEQ multiplex PCR assay. The immuneACCESS repertoire file appears here via TCRdb, limited to in-frame rearrangements. These files lack a portion of the clones; in checked studies, under half of the deficit traces to unresolved V genes, and the cause of the others is not known. The sample table shows about 2,500,000 clones, and more than 90% are seen once. 0.13% to 0.15% of the sample is in the top ten clones. Specimen: naive CD4+ T cells sorted from blood. According to the study, the label for this sample's cell subset or site signals: CD45RA+ positively selected. The receptors derive from a man between 18 and 29 years old in good health.

The chain is built from TRBV7-2 and TRBJ2-7, with 10 bases that match TRBD2. Losses at the gene ends were 3 bases for V and 2 bases for J; bases not matched to a gene: 7. Germline values: CDR1 SGHTA, CDR2 FQGNSA. This CDR3 region has 16 residues. The CDR3 is CASSFYLAGGTYEQYF. The CDR3 DNA is TGTGCCAGCAGCTTTTACTTAGCGGGAGGTACCTACGAGCAGTACTTC.

The chain combines TRBV28 with TRBJ2-7; TRBD2 matches at 14 bases. The J segment lost 4 bases and the V segment lost 4 bases, leaving 3 bases of the junction unmatched. CDR1 is MDHEN, CDR2 SYDVKM, per germline. The length of the CDR3 is 15 residues. The DNA of the CDR3 is TGTGCCAGCAGTTCCGGGACTAGCGGGAGTTACGAGCAGTACTTC. Amino acid sequence: CASSSGTSGSYEQYF. The full variable domain, completed using reference TRBV28 and TRBJ2-7, is DVKVTQSSRYLVKRTGEKVFLECVQDMDHENMFWYRQDPGLGLRLIYFSYDVKMKEKGDIPEGYSVSREKKERFSLILESASTNQTSMYLCASSSGTSGSYEQYFGPGTRLTVT.

The chain combines TRBV5-1 with TRBJ2-3, with D perhaps given as TRBD1 or TRBD2 (5 bases each). Trimming took off 0 bases at V and 3 bases at J, with 11 bases between the two ends. This CDR3 spans 15 amino acids. The germline gives CDR1 SGHRS, CDR2 YFSETQ. DNA of the CDR3: TGCGCCAGCAGCTTGGCCGGGGCAGTTACAGATACGCAGTATTTT. This sequence encodes CASSLAGAVTDTQYF.

The J gene is TRBJ2-1, the V gene TRBV10-1, with 13 bases aligning to TRBD2. CDR1 is WNHNN and CDR2 is SYGVQD in the germline V gene (reference sequence). The CDR3 runs 15 residues. V trimming: 6 bases; J trimming: 6 bases; junction bases outside the gene matches: 5. The DNA for the CDR3 is TGCGCCAGCAGCCCGGGACTAGCGGGGCCCAATGAGCAGTTCTTC. Its protein is CASSPGLAGPNEQFF.

This clone came up once. V is TRBV6-8 and J is TRBJ2-7, with D possibly TRBD1 on 6 matching bases. The V and J ends lost 7 bases and 7 bases respectively, with 14 bases between them. The CDR3 has 12 amino acids. Germline V CDR1 and CDR2: MNHGY, SAAAGT. CDR3 nucleotides: TGTGCCAGCACCCCGAGGGGGTGGGAGCAGTACTTC. Translation: CASTPRGWEQYF.

J is TRBJ1-1 and V is TRBV7-2; D not resolved. The CDR3 sequence is 13 residues long. CDR1 is SGHTA and CDR2 is FQGNSA in the germline V gene. V was clipped by 5 bases and J by 6 bases, with 13 bases between them. The DNA of the CDR3 is TGTGCCAGCAGCAACCGAAACCCGTCTGAAGCTTTCTTT. Translating gives CASSNRNPSEAFF. Combining the CDR3 with reference TRBV7-2 and TRBJ1-1 gives the whole variable domain GAGVSQSPSNKVTEKGKDVELRCDPISGHTALYWYRQSLGQGLEFLIYFQGNSAPDKSGLPSDRFSAERTGGSVSTLTIQRTQQEDSAVYLCASSNRNPSEAFFGQGTRLTVV.

The chain is built from TRBV6-6 and TRBJ1-1; possible D gene TRBD1, 5 bases. Germline CDR1 is MNHNY and CDR2 is SVGAGI (reference sequence). With 7 bases removed from V and 1 base from J, the gap between germline ends came to 16 bases. The CDR3 runs to 15 residues. This chain's CDR3 is CASIPNRGANTEAFF. Written as DNA, the CDR3 is TGTGCCAGCATCCCAAACCGGGGCGCGAACACTGAAGCTTTCTTT.

The chain combines TRBV2 with TRBJ1-5; a weak D match, TRBD1 (6 bases). Germline values: CDR1 SNHLY, CDR2 FYNNEI. Between the trimmed V and J ends, which lost 10 bases and 5 bases, there was a span of 21 bases. This CDR3 comprises 15 residues. CDR3 in amino acids: CATRTEGSEYQPQHF. The CDR3 region has the DNA TGTGCCACCCGGACAGAGGGGTCCGAATATCAGCCCCAGCATTTT.

The chain recombines TRBV6-5 with TRBJ2-5; no definite D call. With 5 bases removed from V and 5 bases from J, the gap between germline ends came to 12 bases. This CDR3 region has 13 residues. Germline V gives CDR1 MNHEY, CDR2 SVGAGI. CDR3 loop: CASSPPGTETQYF. The CDR3 DNA follows: TGTGCCAGCAGTCCCCCCGGAACGGAGACCCAGTACTTC.

V usage is TRBV6-6 and J usage is TRBJ1-5, with 8 bases aligning to TRBD1. Germline V CDR1 and CDR2: MNHNY, SVGAGI (reference sequence). J was trimmed by 3 bases and V by 6 bases; bases with no gene match: 4. The CDR3 contains 14 residues. DNA for the CDR3: TGTGCCAGCAGCTGGGGACAGGTCAATCAGCCCCAGCATTTT. This sequence encodes CASSWGQVNQPQHF.

V usage is TRBV5-1 and J usage is TRBJ2-7; 10 positions match TRBD2. The junction had 9 bases not matched to a gene; V was cut back by 2 bases and J by 4 bases. The length of the CDR3 is 16 residues. Per germline, CDR1 SGHRS and CDR2 YFSETQ. The CDR3 spells CASSFSSGRATYEQYF. CDR3 DNA sequence: TGCGCCAGCAGCTTCTCGAGCGGGAGGGCGACTTACGAGCAGTACTTC. The whole variable domain, filled in from reference TRBV5-1 and TRBJ2-7, reads KAGVTQTPRYLIKTRGQQVTLSCSPISGHRSVSWYQQTPGQGLQFLFEYFSETQRNKGNFPGRFSGRQFSNSRSEMNVSTLELGDSALYLCASSFSSGRATYEQYFGPGTRLTVT.

The chain carries TRBV4-1 and TRBJ2-1; TRBD1 matches 7 bases. From germline, CDR1 is MGHRA and CDR2 YSYEKL. This CDR3 contains 15 residues. J was trimmed by 6 bases and V by 4 bases; bases with no gene match: 9. In DNA form, the CDR3 reads TGCGCCAGCAGCCTAGGACAGGCTGGGGGCAATGAGCAGTTCTTC. Encoded protein: CASSLGQAGGNEQFF.

The chain carries TRBV4-3 and TRBJ2-2; 8 nucleotides agree with TRBD1. Looked up from germline, CDR1 is LGHNA and CDR2 is YSLEER. CDR3 length: 19 amino acids. Trimming took 1 base from V and 5 from J; bases not matched to a gene: 15. Written as DNA, the CDR3 is TGCGCCAGCAGCCAAGGGTGGACAGGGAAGGTGGTCGGGACCGGGGAGCTGTTTTTT. Its translation: CASSQGWTGKVVGTGELFF.

The sample holds one count of this clone. This chain links TRBV10-3 with TRBJ2-7; D gene uncertain. CDR1 and CDR2 from the germline V gene are ENHRY and SYGVKD. Trimming left V 5 bases short and J 7 bases short, with 15 bases between. The CDR3 runs 13 residues. CDR3 nucleotides: TGTGCCATCAGTTCTGCCAGTCCCCAGGAGCAGTACTTC. It specifies CAISSASPQEQYF.

The chain couples TRBV19 to TRBJ2-5, with D perhaps matching TRBD1 (5 bases). The V gene's germline CDR1 is LNHDA and CDR2 SQIVND (reference sequence). Trimming pared 6 bases from V and 4 bases from J, leaving 12 bases between. This CDR3 is 13 amino acids long. The CDR3 spells CASSPDRRETQYF. The CDR3 DNA follows: TGTGCCAGTAGCCCCGACAGAAGAGAGACCCAGTACTTC.

V usage is TRBV10-2 and J usage is TRBJ1-2, with D maybe TRBD1 (6 bases). The CDR3 totals 14 residues. Germline V gene sequence: CDR1 WSHSY, CDR2 SAAADI. Deletions cut 4 bases from V and 2 bases from J, with 11 bases between. The CDR3, as DNA: TGCGCCAGCAGTGGGGGGGGCTGGAACTATGGCTACACCTTC. This translates into CASSGGGWNYGYTF.

This chain uses TRBV30 with TRBJ2-5; the match to TRBD2 covers 9 bases. The J call could be wrong; TRBJ2-7 is a better fit for the DNA end. The CDR3 covers 15 residues. Germline loops: CDR1 GTSNPN, CDR2 SVGIG (reference sequence). CDR3 nucleotide sequence: TGTGCCTGGAGTGTACAACTAGCGGGTCGCTACGAGCAGTACTTC. Translation: CAWSVQLAGRYEQYF.

This clone has only a few counts. The genes are TRBV29-1 and TRBJ2-3; D is perhaps TRBD2 (6 bases). CDR3 size: 13 residues. Trimming took off 4 bases at V and 6 bases at J, with 14 bases between the two ends. Germline V gene lookup returns CDR1 SQVTM and CDR2 ANQGSEA. In DNA form, the CDR3 reads TGCAGCGTTGGGAAGGGAGGTGGGGATACGCAGTATTTT. It yields the protein CSVGKGGGDTQYF.